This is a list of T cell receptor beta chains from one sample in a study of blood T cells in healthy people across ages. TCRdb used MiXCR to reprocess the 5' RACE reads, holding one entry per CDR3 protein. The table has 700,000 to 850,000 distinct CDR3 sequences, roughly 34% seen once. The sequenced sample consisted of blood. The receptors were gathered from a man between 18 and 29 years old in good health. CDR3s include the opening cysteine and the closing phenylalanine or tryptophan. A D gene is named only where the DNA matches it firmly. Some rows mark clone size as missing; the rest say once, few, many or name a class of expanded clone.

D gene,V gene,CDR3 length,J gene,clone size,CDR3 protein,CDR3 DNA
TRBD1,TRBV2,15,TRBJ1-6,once,CASSPQGGKNSPPHF,TGTGCCAGCAGTCCACAGGGGGGGAAGAATTCACCCCCCCACTTT
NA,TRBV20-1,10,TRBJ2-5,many,CSAAEETQYF,TGCAGTGCTGCCGAAGAGACCCAGTACTTC
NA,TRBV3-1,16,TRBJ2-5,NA,CASSQEPSLGRKTQYF,TGTGCCAGCAGCCAAGAACCGTCCCTAGGCCGAAAGACCCAGTACTTC
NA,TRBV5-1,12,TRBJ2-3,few,CASKGLTDTQYF,TGCGCCAGCAAAGGTCTCACAGATACGCAGTATTTT
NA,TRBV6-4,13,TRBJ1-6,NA,CASSEGWDPPLHF,TGTGCCAGCAGTGAAGGGTGGGATCCACCCCTCCACTTT
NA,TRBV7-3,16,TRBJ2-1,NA,CASRDISGGGYNELFF,TGCGCCAGCAGGGATATTTCAGGAGGCGGTTACAATGAGCTGTTCTTC
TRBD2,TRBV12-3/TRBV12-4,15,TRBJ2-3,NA,CASSLLEGGKDTQYF,TGTGCCAGCAGTTTATTGGAGGGAGGGAAGGATACGCAGTATTTT
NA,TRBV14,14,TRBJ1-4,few,CASSQDPGNEKLFF,TGTGCCAGCAGCCAAGACCCGGGTAATGAAAAACTGTTTTTT
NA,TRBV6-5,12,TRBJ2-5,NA,CASSPLSGTQYF,TGTGCCAGCAGTCCCCTGTCTGGGACCCAGTACTTC
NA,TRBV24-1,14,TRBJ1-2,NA,CATSEEYQTYGYTF,TGTGCCACCAGTGAAGAATATCAAACCTATGGCTACACCTTC
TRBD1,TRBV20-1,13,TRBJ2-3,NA,CSGSTGPTDTQYF,TGCAGTGGATCGACAGGGCCTACAGATACGCAGTATTTT
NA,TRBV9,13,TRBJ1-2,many,CASSGDRSDGYTF,TGTGCCAGCAGCGGTGACAGGAGTGATGGCTACACCTTC
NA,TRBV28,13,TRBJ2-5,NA,CASSPQERETQYF,TGTGCCAGCAGTCCACAAGAACGGGAGACCCAGTACTTC
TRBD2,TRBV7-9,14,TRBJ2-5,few,CASSSGTSMETQYF,TGTGCCAGCAGCTCCGGGACTAGCATGGAGACCCAGTACTTC
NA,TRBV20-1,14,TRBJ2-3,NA,CSARGRSSTDTQYF,TGCAGTGCTAGAGGCCGGAGCAGCACAGATACGCAGTATTTT
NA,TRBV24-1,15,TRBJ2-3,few,CATSDWQRGSDTQYF,TGTGCCACCAGTGATTGGCAACGGGGCTCAGATACGCAGTATTTT
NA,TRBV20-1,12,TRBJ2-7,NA,CSALLGGNEQYF,TGCAGTGCTCTCTTGGGAGGTAATGAGCAGTACTTC
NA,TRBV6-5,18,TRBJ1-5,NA,CASSYSKGSREAGQPQHF,TGTGCCAGCAGTTACTCGAAGGGATCCAGGGAGGCGGGCCAGCCCCAGCATTTT
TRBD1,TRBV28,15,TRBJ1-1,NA,CASSPRQGMNTEAFF,TGTGCCAGCAGTCCACGACAGGGGATGAACACTGAAGCTTTCTTT
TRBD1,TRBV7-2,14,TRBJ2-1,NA,CASSQGAGDNEQFF,TGTGCCAGCAGCCAGGGGGCCGGGGATAATGAGCAGTTCTTC
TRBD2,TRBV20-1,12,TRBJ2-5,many,CSATSGGHRPYF,TGCAGTGCCACTAGCGGAGGACACCGACCGTACTTC
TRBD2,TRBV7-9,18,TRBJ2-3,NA,CASSLGLAGVLYTDTQYF,TGTGCCAGCAGCTTGGGCCTAGCGGGGGTCCTATACACAGATACGCAGTATTTT
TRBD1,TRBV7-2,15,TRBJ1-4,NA,CASSLATGQGERLFF,TGTGCCAGCAGCTTAGCGACAGGGCAGGGAGAAAGACTGTTTTTT
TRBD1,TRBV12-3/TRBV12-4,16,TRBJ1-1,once,CASSYGQGAWGTEAFF,TGTGCCAGCAGTTATGGACAGGGGGCATGGGGCACTGAAGCTTTCTTT
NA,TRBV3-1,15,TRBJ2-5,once,CASSQDGRRQETQYF,TGTGCCAGCAGCCAAGATGGACGTCGCCAAGAGACCCAGTACTTC